This T cell receptor beta chain is drawn from a study of T-cell reconstitution after alpha-beta-depleted transplantation in children. V was pared by 0 bases and J by 5 bases, with 10 bases between. The CDR3 length is 13 residues. Per the germline V gene, CDR1 is DFQATT and CDR2 is SNEGSKA (reference sequence). Preparation of the TCRbeta library was carried out with unique molecular identifiers. TCRdb processed the PCR reads anew with MiXCR; each CDR3 protein has one entry. Here the sample spans about 230,000 distinct CDR3 sequences, 9.7% being singletons. This clonotype was picked up many times. Specimen: PBMCs from the stem cell graft donor, collected from the stem cell graft. The receptor was derived from a human donor who donated a stem cell graft to a child with SCID. The rearrangement uses TRBV20-1 and TRBJ1-2, with TRBD1 as a possible D gene (5 bases). DNA of the CDR3: TGCAGTGCTAGAGATTACCGGGGGTATGGCTACACCTTC. It specifies CSARDYRGYGYTF.